Listed below are T cell receptor beta chains from one sample, sequenced in a study of T cells in Graves' hyperthyroidism and ophthalmopathy. TCRdb passed the multiplex PCR reads through MiXCR, listing each CDR3 protein once. The profile shows around 300,000 distinct CDR3 sequences, more than 10% of them singletons. Sequencing was performed on blood. These receptors all stem from a woman in her twenties or thirties with Graves' hyperthyroidism that later progressed to Graves' ophthalmopathy. Both conserved end residues are part of each CDR3. A D gene is named only where the DNA matches it firmly. Some rows mark clone size as missing; the rest say once, few, many or name a class of expanded clone.

d_call: NA
clone_size: NA
v_call: TRBV19
j_call: TRBJ2-3
cdr3_nt: TGTGCCAGTAGTAACAGGGAGTCCGATACGCAGTATTTT
cdr3_aa: CASSNRESDTQYF

d_call: NA
clone_size: many
v_call: TRBV2
j_call: TRBJ1-2
cdr3_nt: TGTGCCAGCAGTGCTTCCCTCTATGGCTACACCTTC
cdr3_aa: CASSASLYGYTF

d_call: NA
clone_size: many
v_call: TRBV7-9
j_call: TRBJ2-5
cdr3_nt: TGTGCCAGCAGCTGGAGAGAGACCCAGTACTTC
cdr3_aa: CASSWRETQYF

d_call: NA
clone_size: few
v_call: TRBV11-3
j_call: TRBJ2-3
cdr3_nt: TGTGCCAGCAGCGCGGGACAGCCGATAGATACGCAGTGTTTT
cdr3_aa: CASSAGQPIDTQCF

d_call: NA
clone_size: many
v_call: TRBV10-3
j_call: TRBJ1-1
cdr3_nt: TGTGCCATCAGTGAGGACAGAGTGAACACTGAAGCTTTCTTT
cdr3_aa: CAISEDRVNTEAFF

d_call: TRBD2
clone_size: many
v_call: TRBV20-1
j_call: TRBJ2-5
cdr3_nt: TGCAGTGCTAGAGTAAGCGGGACAGAGACCCAGTACTTC
cdr3_aa: CSARVSGTETQYF

d_call: TRBD1
clone_size: many
v_call: TRBV18
j_call: TRBJ2-7
cdr3_nt: TGTGCCAGCTCGCCCGGGACAGGGACCACCGAGCAGTACTTC
cdr3_aa: CASSPGTGTTEQYF

d_call: NA
clone_size: many
v_call: TRBV2
j_call: TRBJ2-7
cdr3_nt: TGTGCCAGCAGTGAAGAGGCCAGGGCGGCCTACGAGCAGTACTTC
cdr3_aa: CASSEEARAAYEQYF

d_call: NA
clone_size: many
v_call: TRBV28
j_call: TRBJ1-3
cdr3_nt: TGTGCCAGCAGTTCCCCCTCGGGAGGAAGAAACACCATATATTTT
cdr3_aa: CASSSPSGGRNTIYF

d_call: NA
clone_size: many
v_call: TRBV5-6
j_call: TRBJ2-1
cdr3_nt: TGTGCCAGCAGCTTGGTTAGTTTGCGTGAGCAGTTCTTC
cdr3_aa: CASSLVSLREQFF

d_call: TRBD1
clone_size: NA
v_call: TRBV28
j_call: TRBJ1-1
cdr3_nt: TGTGCCAGCACCTCCACGGACAGGGGGCCGGGCACTGAAGCTTTCTTT
cdr3_aa: CASTSTDRGPGTEAFF

d_call: TRBD2
clone_size: NA
v_call: TRBV7-8
j_call: TRBJ2-3
cdr3_nt: TGTGCCAGCAGCCGGGGGGATGACGGGAGAGAGAAGACCCGCACAGATACGCAGTATTTT
cdr3_aa: CASSRGDDGREKTRTDTQYF

d_call: TRBD1
clone_size: many
v_call: TRBV6-1
j_call: TRBJ2-5
cdr3_nt: TGTGCCAGCACCTCTTGGGACAGTGAGACCCAGTACTTC
cdr3_aa: CASTSWDSETQYF

d_call: NA
clone_size: NA
v_call: TRBV9
j_call: TRBJ1-5
cdr3_nt: TGTGCCAGCAGCGTAGACGGCAGGGGCCATCAGCCCCAGCATTTT
cdr3_aa: CASSVDGRGHQPQHF

d_call: NA
clone_size: many
v_call: TRBV2
j_call: TRBJ2-7
cdr3_nt: TGTGCCAGCAGTGACCCACAGTTACGCTACGAGCAGTACTTC
cdr3_aa: CASSDPQLRYEQYF

d_call: TRBD1
clone_size: many
v_call: TRBV7-8
j_call: TRBJ2-5
cdr3_nt: TGTGCCAGCAGCTTTCGACAGGGCGTTGAGACCCAGTACTTC
cdr3_aa: CASSFRQGVETQYF

d_call: NA
clone_size: NA
v_call: TRBV4-3
j_call: TRBJ2-7
cdr3_nt: TGCGCCAGCAGCCAGGCAACCGGGGGCCACGAGCAGTACTTC
cdr3_aa: CASSQATGGHEQYF

d_call: TRBD1
clone_size: many
v_call: TRBV7-9
j_call: TRBJ1-4
cdr3_nt: TGTGCCAGCAGCAGAACAGGGGTAAAACTGTTTTTT
cdr3_aa: CASSRTGVKLFF

d_call: NA
clone_size: many
v_call: TRBV29-1
j_call: TRBJ1-2
cdr3_nt: TGCAGCGTTGGGAGCAACTATGGCTACACCTTC
cdr3_aa: CSVGSNYGYTF

d_call: NA
clone_size: many
v_call: TRBV7-9
j_call: TRBJ2-3
cdr3_nt: TGTGCCAGCCAGGGTTTAGGGGAGCCGTCCTTCACAGATACGCAGTATTTT
cdr3_aa: CASQGLGEPSFTDTQYF

d_call: TRBD2
clone_size: many
v_call: TRBV27
j_call: TRBJ2-1
cdr3_nt: TGTGCCAGCAGTAAGCCTCAAGCGGGATTTAATGAGCAGTTCTTC
cdr3_aa: CASSKPQAGFNEQFF

d_call: TRBD1
clone_size: once
v_call: TRBV7-9
j_call: TRBJ2-2
cdr3_nt: TGTGCCAGCAGCCAAATTACAGGGGCGAACACCGGGGAGCTGTTTTTT
cdr3_aa: CASSQITGANTGELFF

d_call: NA
clone_size: many
v_call: TRBV20-1
j_call: TRBJ1-1
cdr3_nt: TGCAGTGCCTCAAGGTCCGGGGGCGGTGGCCCTGAAGCTTTCTTT
cdr3_aa: CSASRSGGGGPEAFF

d_call: NA
clone_size: few
v_call: TRBV7-9
j_call: TRBJ1-6
cdr3_nt: TGTGCCAGCAGCTTTAGCACTTACTGGGATAATTCACCCCTCCACTTT
cdr3_aa: CASSFSTYWDNSPLHF

d_call: NA
clone_size: many
v_call: TRBV6-2/TRBV6-3
j_call: TRBJ2-5
cdr3_nt: TGTGCCAGCAGCGTCACAGAGACCCAGTACTTC
cdr3_aa: CASSVTETQYF

d_call: TRBD2
clone_size: many
v_call: TRBV12-3/TRBV12-4
j_call: TRBJ2-3
cdr3_nt: TGTGCCAGCAGCTCCGTAGGAGCGGGAGCGGAGGAGGATACGCAGTATTTT
cdr3_aa: CASSSVGAGAEEDTQYF

d_call: TRBD1
clone_size: many
v_call: TRBV28
j_call: TRBJ2-6
cdr3_nt: TGTGCCAGCAGGAGGGACAGGGGGCGCGGGGCCAACGTCCTGACTTTC
cdr3_aa: CASRRDRGRGANVLTF

d_call: NA
clone_size: many
v_call: TRBV6-2/TRBV6-3
j_call: TRBJ2-7
cdr3_nt: TGTGCCAGCAGGTCGGTACGGTGGGGGGCCGAGCAGTACTTC
cdr3_aa: CASRSVRWGAEQYF

d_call: NA
clone_size: many
v_call: TRBV3-1
j_call: TRBJ1-4
cdr3_nt: TGTGCCAGCACGGGGTTGGGGCAAGAAAAACTGTTTTTT
cdr3_aa: CASTGLGQEKLFF

d_call: NA
clone_size: many
v_call: TRBV28
j_call: TRBJ2-5
cdr3_nt: TGTGCCAGCAGATTGCCTCTAGGGGAGACCCAGTACTTC
cdr3_aa: CASRLPLGETQYF